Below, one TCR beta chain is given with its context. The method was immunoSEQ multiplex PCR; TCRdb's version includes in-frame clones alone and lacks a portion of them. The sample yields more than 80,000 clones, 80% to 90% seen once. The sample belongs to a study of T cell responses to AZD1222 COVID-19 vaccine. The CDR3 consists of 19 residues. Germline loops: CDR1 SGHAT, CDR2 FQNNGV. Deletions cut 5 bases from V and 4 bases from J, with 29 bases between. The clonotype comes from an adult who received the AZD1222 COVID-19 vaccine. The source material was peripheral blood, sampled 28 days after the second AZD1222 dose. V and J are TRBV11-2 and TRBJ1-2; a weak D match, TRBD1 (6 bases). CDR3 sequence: CASSPGQSPYEPWVYGYTF. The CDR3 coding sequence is TGTGCCAGCAGCCCGGGACAAAGCCCATACGAACCTTGGGTCTATGGCTACACCTTC.